This T cell receptor (beta chain) originates from a study of control samples from healthy donors and cancer patients. This table comes from immunoSEQ multiplex PCR, and its TCRdb copy is limited to in-frame clones, with some not included. The repertoire holds over 25,000 clones, with around 90% as singletons. Trimming cost V 2 bases and J 6 bases; bases outside gene matches: 7. Germline CDR1 SGHRS, CDR2 YFSETQ. The CDR3 is 15 amino acids. Sequenced input: formalin-fixed, paraffin-embedded tissue. The chain carries TRBV5-1 and TRBJ2-5; the match to TRBD2 covers 10 bases. The source is a female donor with melanoma. The CDR3 nucleotides read TGCGCCAGCAGCTTTGAAGCGGGAGGGCCCCAGACCCAGTACTTC. Encoded protein: CASSFEAGGPQTQYF.